These T cell receptor beta chains were read from a single sample in a study of blood T cell repertoires in COVID-19. Only in-frame clones appear in the TCRdb table, and some are missing; sequencing was by immunoSEQ multiplex PCR. The sample shows about 69,000 clones, around four fifths of them seen only once. Specimen: peripheral blood. The receptors come from a human donor in a cohort sampled during active COVID-19. Each CDR3 is given with its conserved first and last residue. The D gene is left open where the match is weak. For some rows the clone size is stated as once, few or many, or as a class when expanded; others skip it.

abundance	v_gene	d_gene	j_gene	CDR3aa	CDR3nt
.	TRBV12-3/TRBV12-4	TRBD1	TRBJ1-2	CASSLGGWGYTF	TGTGCCAGCAGCCTAGGGGGCTGGGGCTACACCTTC
.	TRBV5-6	.	TRBJ2-3	CASSPLGGASSTDTQYF	TGTGCCAGCAGCCCCCTGGGGGGGGCTTCTAGCACAGATACGCAGTATTTT
.	TRBV25-1	TRBD2	TRBJ2-2	CASSEYGGGPTGELFF	TGTGCCAGCAGTGAATATGGGGGGGGACCAACCGGGGAGCTGTTTTTT
once	TRBV9	TRBD2	TRBJ2-3	CASSTRLAGVRDTQYF	TGTGCCAGCAGCACCCGACTAGCGGGGGTGAGAGATACGCAGTATTTT
.	TRBV2	.	TRBJ2-1	CASSEVRGPGNEQFF	TGTGCCAGCAGTGAGGTGCGGGGACCTGGCAATGAGCAGTTCTTC
.	TRBV5-6	.	TRBJ1-6	CASSLGRFNSPLHF	TGTGCCAGCAGCTTGGGCAGGTTTAATTCACCCCTCCACTTT
.	TRBV6-5	.	TRBJ2-1	CASSQGDTYNEQFF	TGTGCCAGCAGCCAAGGGGACACTTACAATGAGCAGTTCTTC
.	TRBV2	TRBD2	TRBJ2-1	CASRGTSGPYNEQFF	TGTGCCAGCAGGGGGACTAGCGGCCCCTACAATGAGCAGTTCTTC
.	TRBV3-1/TRBV3-2	TRBD1	TRBJ2-6	CASSQTGGGANVLTF	TGTGCCAGCAGCCAAACAGGGGGTGGGGCCAACGTCCTGACTTTC
.	TRBV5-1	TRBD1	TRBJ2-7	CASSYRQGPYEQYF	TGCGCCAGCAGCTACAGACAGGGGCCCTACGAGCAGTACTTC
.	TRBV27	.	TRBJ1-5	CASSLSQGRNQPQHF	TGTGCCAGCAGTTTATCCCAGGGAAGGAATCAGCCCCAGCATTTT
few	TRBV3-1/TRBV3-2	.	TRBJ1-5	CASSQGGGPANNQPQHF	TGTGCCAGCAGCCAAGGGGGGGGACCAGCTAACAATCAGCCCCAGCATTTT
.	TRBV5-1	TRBD1	TRBJ1-5	CASSPDTGGNQPQHF	TGCGCCAGCAGCCCGGATACAGGGGGCAATCAGCCCCAGCATTTT
.	TRBV7-9	TRBD1	TRBJ2-5	CASRKDRDGETQYF	TGTGCCAGCAGGAAGGACAGGGACGGGGAGACCCAGTACTTC
.	TRBV6-1	.	TRBJ2-7	CASSEGGDLVAYEQYF	TGTGCCAGCAGTGAAGGGGGGGATCTCGTAGCCTACGAGCAGTACTTC
.	TRBV7-8	.	TRBJ1-2	CASSLKRGAYPNYGYTF	TGTGCCAGCAGCCTCAAACGCGGGGCCTATCCTAACTATGGCTACACCTTC
few	TRBV7-9	TRBD1	TRBJ1-1	CASSPGQGAHTEAFF	TGTGCCAGCAGCCCAGGACAGGGGGCACATACTGAAGCTTTCTTT
.	TRBV18	TRBD1	TRBJ1-1	CASSPRRDRGLTEAFF	TGTGCCAGCTCACCGCGTAGGGACAGGGGGCTGACTGAAGCTTTCTTT
.	TRBV7-3	TRBD1	TRBJ1-1	CASSSQGGTEAFF	TGTGCCAGCAGCTCGCAGGGGGGAACTGAAGCTTTCTTT
.	TRBV18	TRBD1	TRBJ2-7	CASSPRTGTYEQYF	TGTGCCAGCTCACCACGGACAGGGACCTACGAGCAGTACTTC
few	TRBV12-5	TRBD2	TRBJ2-3	CASQSGEGDTQYF	TGTGCTAGTCAATCGGGGGAGGGGGATACGCAGTATTTT
few	TRBV27	.	TRBJ2-3	CASSSGGPGVDTGVDTQYF	TGTGCCAGCAGTTCAGGTGGCCCGGGGGTAGATACTGGTGTAGATACGCAGTATTTT
.	TRBV18	TRBD1	TRBJ1-1	CASSQTGTGRIGTEAFF	TGTGCCAGCTCACAGACCGGGACAGGGAGAATAGGCACTGAAGCTTTCTTT
.	TRBV6-5	TRBD2	TRBJ2-7	CASIAGAGGGYEQYF	TGTGCCAGCATCGCAGGAGCGGGGGGCGGCTACGAGCAGTACTTC
.	TRBV6-5	TRBD1	TRBJ2-5	CASSRRGRQETQYF	TGTGCCAGCTCTCGCAGGGGGCGTCAAGAGACCCAGTACTTC
.	TRBV5-6	TRBD1	TRBJ2-5	CASSLRMRGPGETQYF	TGTGCCAGCAGCTTACGAATGAGGGGGCCCGGAGAGACCCAGTACTTC
.	TRBV7-3	.	TRBJ2-1	CASSLISGFNEQFF	TGTGCCAGCAGCTTAATATCGGGGTTCAATGAGCAGTTCTTC
.	TRBV3-1/TRBV3-2	TRBD2	TRBJ2-2	CASSHSGTSGGNTGELFF	TGTGCCAGCAGCCACTCCGGGACTAGCGGGGGGAACACCGGGGAGCTGTTTTTT
few	TRBV18	.	TRBJ2-2	CASSLRPHIRGANTGELFF	TGTGCCAGCTCGCTTCGGCCTCATATAAGGGGTGCGAACACCGGGGAGCTGTTTTTT
.	TRBV7-9	TRBD1	TRBJ2-7	CASSPGTDSYEQYF	TGTGCCAGCAGCCCCGGGACAGATTCCTACGAGCAGTACTTC
.	TRBV5-5	.	TRBJ2-1	CASSLGLATGLNEQFF	TGTGCCAGCAGCCTAGGGTTAGCGACAGGACTCAATGAGCAGTTCTTC
.	TRBV5-5	.	TRBJ2-5	CASPFGLMAQYF	TGTGCCAGCCCCTTCGGACTTATGGCCCAGTACTTC
.	TRBV13	TRBD2	TRBJ2-7	CASSLATSGLYEQYF	TGTGCCAGCAGCCTGGCTACTAGCGGGTTATACGAGCAGTACTTC
.	TRBV7-8	TRBD1	TRBJ1-6	CASSQGTANSPLHF	TGTGCCAGCAGTCAAGGGACAGCGAATTCACCCCTCCACTTT
medium-sized	TRBV4-2	.	TRBJ2-7	CASSQDGDSSYEQYF	TGTGCCAGCAGCCAAGATGGCGACAGTTCCTACGAGCAGTACTTC
.	TRBV14	TRBD1	TRBJ1-2	CASSRLSGTGGYTF	TGTGCCAGCAGCCGCCTATCCGGGACAGGTGGCTACACCTTC
.	TRBV5-4	TRBD2	TRBJ2-2	CASSRGGGGELFF	TGTGCCAGCAGCCGTGGCGGGGGCGGGGAGCTGTTTTTT
.	TRBV6-5	.	TRBJ2-7	CASSYSGQGYEQYF	TGTGCCAGCAGTTACTCTGGCCAGGGCTACGAGCAGTACTTC
.	TRBV5-5	TRBD1	TRBJ1-4	CASSAQQGTNEKLFF	TGTGCCAGCAGCGCCCAACAGGGGACAAATGAAAAACTGTTTTTT
.	TRBV4-1	.	TRBJ1-1	CASRQPGTENTEAFF	TGCGCCAGCAGACAGCCAGGCACCGAGAACACTGAAGCTTTCTTT
few	TRBV5-1	.	TRBJ1-2	CASSLGRREYGYTF	TGCGCCAGCAGCTTGGGCAGAAGGGAGTATGGCTACACCTTC
.	TRBV18	.	TRBJ1-4	CASSRQGNEKLFF	TGTGCCAGCTCACGGCAGGGGAATGAAAAACTGTTTTTT
.	TRBV9	.	TRBJ1-6	CASSFGFGASPLHF	TGTGCCAGCAGCTTCGGCTTTGGGGCTTCACCCCTCCACTTT
few	TRBV15	TRBD1	TRBJ1-2	CATSRGSQGASYGYTF	TGTGCCACCAGCAGAGGAAGTCAGGGGGCCTCTTATGGCTACACCTTC
.	TRBV7-9	TRBD1	TRBJ2-7	CASSRGTGYDEQYF	TGTGCCAGCAGCCGGGGGACAGGGTACGACGAGCAGTACTTC
few	TRBV27	.	TRBJ1-5	CASSLGLYSNQPQHF	TGTGCCAGCAGTTTGGGACTTTATAGCAATCAGCCCCAGCATTTT
.	TRBV5-1	TRBD1	TRBJ2-7	CASSWGDRGYEQYF	TGCGCCAGCAGCTGGGGGGACAGGGGGTACGAGCAGTACTTC
.	TRBV11-1	TRBD1	TRBJ2-2	CASSLDRGHGELFF	TGTGCCAGCAGCTTGGACAGGGGTCACGGGGAGCTGTTTTTT
once	TRBV19	TRBD2	TRBJ2-2	CASRRGSGRGELFF	TGTGCCAGTAGAAGGGGCAGCGGGAGAGGGGAGCTGTTTTTT
.	TRBV5-1	TRBD1	TRBJ2-7	CASSLGPRTGSYEQYF	TGCGCCAGCAGCTTGGGACCCCGGACAGGATCCTACGAGCAGTACTTC
.	TRBV27	.	TRBJ1-5	CASRGIGTSLNQPQHF	TGTGCCAGCAGGGGAATAGGGACTTCCCTCAATCAGCCCCAGCATTTT
.	TRBV4-1	.	TRBJ1-1	CASSSAGNTEAFF	TGCGCCAGCAGCTCTGCAGGGAACACTGAAGCTTTCTTT
.	TRBV19	TRBD1	TRBJ1-2	CASSIGRDRLAYTF	TGTGCCAGTAGTATAGGAAGGGACAGGCTCGCCTACACCTTC
.	TRBV28	.	TRBJ1-2	CASSLTGNYGYTF	TGTGCCAGCAGTCTTACAGGGAACTATGGCTACACCTTC
.	TRBV5-5	.	TRBJ1-2	CASSLVWAYGYTF	TGTGCCAGCAGCTTGGTGTGGGCCTATGGCTACACCTTC
.	TRBV19	.	TRBJ1-1	CASSPAPQGNTEAFF	TGTGCCAGTTCCCCGGCTCCGCAGGGGAACACTGAAGCTTTCTTT
few	TRBV7-2	.	TRBJ2-7	CASSPRSVSYEQYF	TGTGCCAGCAGCCCCCGGAGCGTCTCCTACGAGCAGTACTTC
.	TRBV4-2	.	TRBJ1-3	CASSGGPGAAGNTIYF	TGTGCCAGCAGCGGCGGCCCTGGGGCGGCCGGAAACACCATATATTTT
.	TRBV24-1	TRBD2	TRBJ2-3	CATSLAGEDTQYF	TGTGCCACCAGTCTAGCGGGGGAAGATACGCAGTATTTT